What follows describes a single T cell receptor beta chain. The specificity of this receptor is unknown. One base away there is no much larger clone; base qualities are not given. This sample's time point label indicates: baseline before first vaccination. This specimen's treatment or condition label, interpreted: meningococcal conjugate vaccine given as trial control. Vaccinee samples were obtained from the UK trials COV001 and COV002, which included a single-blind randomized controlled phase 2/3 trial of AZD1222 (ChAdOx1 nCoV-19) in healthy adults. For TCRbeta chain sequencing, PBMC samples from trial participants were taken at day 0 and at day 28 after the second dose. The sample originates from a study of T cell responses to AZD1222 COVID-19 vaccine (dated by TCRdb to about 2021). As for the study more broadly: TCR sequencing covered over 230 trial participants: 200 to 210 given two doses of AZD1222 and about 26 given two doses of MenACWY control vaccine. Trial participants were enrolled by age into subgroups of 18-55, 56-69 and 70-plus years, and approximately 150, 30 and 60 TCR-sequenced participants, respectively, were included in these subgroups.

Per the germline V gene, LGHNA is the CDR1 and YNFKEQ is the CDR2. V was cut back by 0 bases and J by 3 bases, leaving a gap of 14 bases between them. The CDR3 numbers 16 residues from cysteine through phenylalanine. The sequence is cut down to CDR3 DNA, 48 bases in frame from base 1. The CDR3 regions of human TCRbeta chains were subjected to immunosequencing. The original methods were these. Repertoire TCRs were checked for matches against a reference library of SARS-CoV-2-specific TCRs that had been generated using the MIRA antigen-specificity platform. Breadth meant the fraction of unique TCRs that were SARS-CoV-2-associated, whereas depth meant the fraction of total T cells that were SARS-CoV-2-associated. Each spike-specific TCR was assigned to its reactive spike region and to a CD4 or CD8 class using the MIRA data. Log10-transformed breadth and depth values were compared by one-way ANOVA with Sidak's multiple comparisons tests. The clones in this table, taken by TCRdb from immuneACCESS, are in-frame only. Not every clone is retained; where verified, under half of the shortfall comes from an unresolved V gene, and the cause of the rest is unknown. V and J calls and clone size are as listed in that table; D and trimming were resolved from the DNA. A total of approximately 150,000 clones appear in this sample, 80% to 95% of them only once. The ten largest account for 0.85% to 0.95% of the sample.

Study-level results and caveats: In the small 56-69-year group, the increase in depth fell short of significance, most likely because of low power. Epitopes outside the regions mutated in the B.1.351 and B.1.1.7 variants were reportedly recognized by nearly half of the unique spike-specific TCRs. Spike-specific TCR breadth and depth rose significantly after two AZD1222 doses compared with day 0 and with MenACWY recipients. Only five to seven AZD1222 recipients were SARS-CoV-2 seropositive at baseline, limiting conclusions about previously exposed vaccinees. Because no day 14 peak-response samples were available, repertoires were characterized only after the peak T cell response. The whole spike protein was spanned by vaccine-associated CD4 TCRs, and dominant responses were seen in regions 160-218 and 743-854. Participants were mostly white British and included more females than males, and it was suggested by the authors that clonal diversity may have been underestimated.

This sample comprised peripheral blood, obtained on day 0 of MenACWY control vaccination. The rearrangement combines TRBV4-2 with TRBJ1-1; no D segment can be confidently identified. The sequence was obtained from an adult in good health. In nucleotides, the sequence is TGTGCCAGCAGCCAAGATGGAGACCGAGCGGACACTGAAGCTTTCTTT. This translates into CASSQDGDRADTEAFF.